This TCR beta chain was observed in a study of vaccination and CD4 T cells after COVID-19 (dated by TCRdb to 2022 to 2024). Study-wide context: Convalescent patients had a positive SARS-CoV-2 result on nasal swab PCR, and of these patients, nine had mild disease and one had severe disease. Post-vaccine blood samples were collected a median of about 69 days after the second vaccine dose, ranging from about 12 to 250 days. In 9 to 11 COVID-19 convalescent patients and 4 infection-naive healthy vaccine recipients, researchers compared the spike-specific CD4+ TCR repertoire from before mRNA vaccination with the repertoire from after. The convalescent cohort comprised six males and four females, including two Hispanic individuals, seven Caucasians, two Asians and one multiracial person. Participants got two doses of the Pfizer-BioNTech BNT162b2 vaccine (n=8) or two doses of the Moderna mRNA-1273 vaccine (n=2). Post-COVID blood samples from convalescent patients were collected a median of roughly 100 days after diagnosis, with a range of about 30 to 170 days.

Comment on this clonotype: What this receptor recognizes is not known. Base qualities are not provided; no much larger clone lies one nucleotide away.

Here is what the overall study found, with its caveats: The study included relatively few convalescent patients and did not analyze early timepoints after natural infection. Among convalescent patients, a median about 90% of the SARS-CoV-2-reactive clones seen after vaccination appeared only after vaccination, which suggests priming specific to the vaccine. Of the vaccine-specific clones in convalescent patients, 304 of 307, or nearly all, reacted only to SARS-CoV-2 spike and did not cross-react with common cold coronaviruses. An increase in the median number of SARS-CoV-2-reactive clonotypes from around 20 after infection to some 38 after vaccination was observed, but the change was not found to be significant.

The library relied on PCR. Sequenced on an Illumina iSeq 100. Regarding the original processing steps: Non-productive sequences were filtered out, and CDR3s that did not start with C, did not end with F or W, or were shorter than 7 amino acids were discarded. CDR3 homology was assessed with Levenshtein distances (stringdist) and unrooted phylogenetic trees (ape) in R version 3.6.1. TCRdb took the public reads, trimmed them with fastp at Q25, ran MiXCR for clone calling and kept in-frame beta chains. Rows with a matching CDR3 protein are joined into one entry that keeps the most common DNA and genes. These V and J calls are TCRdb output, not the study's own analysis. This sample holds roughly 20,000 distinct CDR3 sequences; roughly 63% were observed only once. Around 1.1% of the sample is held by the ten biggest clonotypes. The convalescent patients' positive SARS-CoV-2 PCR tests fell between March and December 2020, which was before the Alpha, Beta and Delta variants emerged in the United States. PBMCs were separated from whole blood using Ficoll-Paque Plus gradient centrifugation and then either used fresh or cryopreserved at -140C.

This specimen consisted of CD4+ T cells from blood, obtained after SARS-CoV-2 vaccination. This clonotype originated in a human donor who had recovered from COVID-19.

The nucleotides are TGTGCCAGCAACCCAACCTTTAGCACAGATACGCAGTATTTT. It is translated as CASNPTFSTDTQYF. This receptor chain uses TRBV7-2 and TRBJ2-3; too little of a D gene remains to name it. Based on the germline V gene, the CDR1 and CDR2 sequences are SGHTA and FQGNSA. The junction carries 11 bases between V and J, which are trimmed by 7 bases and 0 bases respectively. The CDR3 measures 14 amino acids from cysteine to phenylalanine. The kept DNA is CDR3 alone, 42 bases in frame from the first base.